This T cell receptor (beta chain) is drawn from a study of cytomegalovirus exposure and HLA in healthy donors. This CDR3 spans 15 amino acids. The V end lost 7 bases, the J end lost 2 bases, and 12 bases lay between the germline ends. Germline V CDR1 and CDR2: MNHNS, SASEGT. The PCR employed 60 Vbeta primers together with 13 Jbeta primers. Libraries were prepared by immunoSEQ multiplex PCR; TCRdb keeps only in-frame clonotypes and omits some of them. The data contain about 140,000 clones, approximately 83% of them singletons. Sequencing used PBMCs. The gene calls are TRBV6-1 and TRBJ2-6; weak D call: TRBD1 (5 bases). The sequence derives from a man in his forties or fifties in good health and CMV-seronegative. DNA for the CDR3: TGTGCCAGCATCCAGGGATCGGCTGGGGCCAACGTCCTGACTTTC. Encoded protein: CASIQGSAGANVLTF.